The 17 T cell receptor beta chains presented below share a single source sample, sequenced in a study of T cell changes during pregnancy in multiple sclerosis. Sequencing used immunoSEQ multiplex PCR; TCRdb keeps in-frame clones, though not all of them. The sample records about 69,000 clones, over 80% being singletons. The source was peripheral blood, collected in the third trimester of pregnancy. These receptors all stem from a female donor in good health, enrolled as a control in a pregnancy study.

The V call is TRBV6-5, the J call TRBJ2-7; TRBD1 agrees at 8 bases. Trimming at V came to 9 bases and at J to 2 bases, leaving 9 bases not matched to a gene. CDR1 and CDR2 from the germline V gene are MNHEY and SVGAGI. The CDR3 spans 14 residues. CDR3 DNA: TGTGCCAGTCAAAGGGGGACAGGTGCCTACGAGCAGTACTTC. Its protein product is CASQRGTGAYEQYF.

The genes are TRBV30 and TRBJ1-1; D is unclear. Between the trimmed V and J ends, which lost 3 bases and 1 base, there was a span of 12 bases. Germline CDR1 reads GTSNPN; CDR2 reads SVGIG (reference sequence). The CDR3 length is 14 residues. This CDR3 is CAWSLGSWNTEAFF. The CDR3 DNA is TGTGCCTGGAGCCTTGGCAGTTGGAACACTGAAGCTTTCTTT.

In this sample, this clone turned up once. The chain combines TRBV15 with TRBJ1-2; tentatively, D is TRBD1 (6 bases). There are 16 residues in the CDR3. Germline CDR1 reads LNHNV; CDR2 reads YYDKDF (reference sequence). The V end was cut by 5 bases, the J end by 8 bases, with 24 bases between. The CDR3 is CATSPDKSRRGLGYTF. The CDR3 bases are TGTGCCACCAGCCCTGACAAGTCTCGTAGGGGGTTGGGCTACACCTTC.

The rearrangement uses TRBV7-8 and TRBJ2-5, with 8 bases lining up with TRBD1. V dropped 5 bases and J dropped 7; count of bases not matched to a gene: 9. CDR1 SGHVS and CDR2 FQNEAQ come from the germline V gene. The CDR3 is 14 amino acids. The CDR3, as DNA: TGTGCCAGCAGCCCCCGGACAGGGCAGGGGACCCAGTACTTC. Its protein is CASSPRTGQGTQYF.

The genes are TRBV2 and TRBJ2-3; the D gene is possibly TRBD2 (6 bases). The length of the CDR3 is 15 residues. Trimming pared 3 bases from V and 1 base from J, leaving 11 bases between. Germline-derived CDR1 and CDR2 are SNHLY and FYNNEI. CDR3 DNA: TGTGCCAGCAGTGATATGGACTACCGCACAGATACGCAGTATTTT. Translated, it gives CASSDMDYRTDTQYF.

This sequence joins TRBV7-9 and TRBJ2-1; TRBD1 agrees at 9 bases. Germline CDR1 is SEHNR and CDR2 is FQNEAQ (reference sequence). Trimming took 5 bases from V and 6 from J; bases not matched to a gene: 17. The CDR3 has 18 residues. The CDR3: CASSPPGQGLNPTNEQFF. CDR3 in DNA: TGTGCCAGCAGCCCGCCGGGACAGGGACTGAACCCTACCAATGAGCAGTTCTTC.

This chain joins TRBV18 and TRBJ2-3, with TRBD2 matching over 15 bases. V was pared by 3 bases and J by 7 bases, with 5 bases of the junction left unmatched. The CDR3 covers 16 residues. Germline V gene sequence: CDR1 KGHSH, CDR2 LQKENI. DNA for the CDR3: TGTGCCAGCTCACCCCCTGGGACTAGCGGGGGGAATACGCAGTATTTT. This codes for CASSPPGTSGGNTQYF.

This clone was observed once. The genes are TRBV18 and TRBJ1-5; 8 nucleotides match TRBD1. The CDR3 extends over 14 amino acids. The ends lost 5 bases at V and 7 bases at J; junction bases unmatched: 7. CDR1 is KGHSH, CDR2 LQKENI, per germline. The DNA for the CDR3 is TGTGCCAGCTCAAATAACAGGGGGGGCCAGCCCCAGCATTTT. Its translation: CASSNNRGGQPQHF.

The chain couples TRBV7-3 to TRBJ2-7, with D unresolved. Trimming stripped 5 bases from V and 6 bases from J, with 14 bases between. Germline assignment: CDR1 SGHTA and CDR2 FQGTGA. This CDR3 contains 13 residues. Here the CDR3 DNA reads TGTGCCAGCAGCCTCGCGCGTACTGGCGAGCAGTACTTC. The encoded protein is CASSLARTGEQYF.

This clone was counted only a few times. The chain is built from TRBV4-3 and TRBJ2-3, with TRBD1 identical over 10 bases. The germline gives CDR1 LGHNA, CDR2 YSLEER. The CDR3 length is 15 residues. Trimming took 2 bases from V and 3 from J; bases not matched to a gene: 2. CDR3 sequence: CASSQRQGATDTQYF. DNA of the CDR3: TGCGCCAGCAGCCAACGACAGGGGGCAACAGATACGCAGTATTTT.

The V gene is TRBV4-1, the J gene TRBJ2-3, with D possibly TRBD2 on 5 matching bases. This CDR3 has 16 residues. Germline V gene lookup returns CDR1 MGHRA and CDR2 YSYEKL. V lost 1 base, J lost 2 bases, and 13 bases lay in between. DNA for the CDR3: TGCGCCAGCAGCCAAGGGGATCGGGGAGCCACAGATACGCAGTATTTT. The encoded protein is CASSQGDRGATDTQYF.

The chain recombines TRBV25-1 with TRBJ1-1; D is uncertain. The CDR3 spans 11 residues. Trimming took 3 bases from V and 10 from J, leaving 9 bases between them. Germline-derived CDR1 and CDR2 are MGHDK and SYGVNS. The CDR3: CASSDVFGAFF. CDR3 DNA: TGTGCCAGCAGTGATGTATTCGGAGCTTTCTTT.

V usage is TRBV20-1 and J usage is TRBJ2-1, with TRBD1 identical over 7 bases. Germline V gene sequence: CDR1 DFQATT, CDR2 SNEGSKA (reference sequence). V dropped 5 bases and J dropped 12; count of bases not matched to a gene: 7. The CDR3 has 11 amino acids. CDR3 bases: TGCAGTGCTCCAGGGGGTTCGTGGCAGTTCTTC. Its translation is CSAPGGSWQFF.

The chain has TRBV11-1 and TRBJ2-7, with 10 bases identical to TRBD1. Germline-derived CDR1 and CDR2 are SGHAT and FQDESV (reference sequence). The length of the CDR3 is 15 residues. The V segment lost 5 bases and the J segment 3 bases; nucleotides outside the gene matches: 7. The DNA for the CDR3 is TGTGCCAGCAGCCGAACGGGACAGGGGATCTACGAGCAGTACTTC. Encoded protein: CASSRTGQGIYEQYF. The full variable domain, in which reference TRBV11-1 and TRBJ2-7 provide the parts outside the CDR3, is EAEVAQSPRYKITEKSQAVAFWCDPISGHATLYWYRQILGQGPELLVQFQDESVVDDSQLPKDRFSAERLKGVDSTLKIQPAELGDSAMYLCASSRTGQGIYEQYFGPGTRLTVT.

The chain links TRBV25-1 to TRBJ2-3, with 8 bases lining up with TRBD1. Per the germline V gene, CDR1 is MGHDK and CDR2 is SYGVNS. This CDR3 is 15 amino acids long. Germline trimming cut 10 bases from V and 3 bases from J; bases unmatched to any gene: 12. CDR3 loop: CATLPDRVRTDTQYF. The CDR3 nucleotides read TGTGCCACGCTACCGGACAGGGTGAGGACAGATACGCAGTATTTT. Full variable domain (outside the CDR3, taken from reference TRBV25-1 and TRBJ2-3): EADIYQTPRYLVIGTGKKITLECSQTMGHDKMYWYQQDPGMELHLIHYSYGVNSTEKGDLSSESTVSRIRTEHFPLTLESARPSHTSQYLCATLPDRVRTDTQYFGPGTRLTVL.

This chain joins TRBV5-1 and TRBJ2-1; TRBD2 matches 8 bases. The CDR3 runs 14 residues. Losses at the gene ends were 1 base for V and 15 bases for J; bases not matched to a gene: 12. The germline V gene has CDR1 SGHRS and CDR2 YFSETQ. In DNA form, the CDR3 reads TGCGCCAGCAGCTTGAGTCGCGGGCGGGAGGATGTGTTCTTC. It translates to CASSLSRGREDVFF.

For the CDR3, the DNA is TGTGCCAGCAGTTGGAGGGCGGACACCTCCTACGAGCAGTACTTC. Encoded protein: CASSWRADTSYEQYF. The V call is TRBV16, the J call TRBJ2-7; weak D call: TRBD2 (6 bases). Germline CDR1 reads KGHSY; CDR2 reads FQNENV. Between the trimmed V and J ends, which lost 6 bases and 0 bases, there was a span of 15 bases. This CDR3 comprises 15 residues.